This TCR beta chain originates from a study of T cell changes during pregnancy in multiple sclerosis. Profiling relied on immunoSEQ multiplex PCR, and the TCRdb table lists in-frame clones only, not all of them. The table shows tens of thousands of clones, with under 95% occurring only once. Germline V gene lookup returns CDR1 SGHTA and CDR2 FQGNSA. The CDR3 consists of 13 residues. V was pared by 5 bases and J by 3 bases, with 10 bases between. This chain connects TRBV7-2 to TRBJ2-5, with D perhaps TRBD1 (6 bases). This specimen consisted of peripheral blood, obtained in the second trimester of pregnancy. The origin of this receptor is a female donor in good health, enrolled as a control in a pregnancy study. The CDR3 DNA is TGTGCCAGCAGCCGGACAGTTAAAGAGACCCAGTACTTC. It translates to CASSRTVKETQYF.